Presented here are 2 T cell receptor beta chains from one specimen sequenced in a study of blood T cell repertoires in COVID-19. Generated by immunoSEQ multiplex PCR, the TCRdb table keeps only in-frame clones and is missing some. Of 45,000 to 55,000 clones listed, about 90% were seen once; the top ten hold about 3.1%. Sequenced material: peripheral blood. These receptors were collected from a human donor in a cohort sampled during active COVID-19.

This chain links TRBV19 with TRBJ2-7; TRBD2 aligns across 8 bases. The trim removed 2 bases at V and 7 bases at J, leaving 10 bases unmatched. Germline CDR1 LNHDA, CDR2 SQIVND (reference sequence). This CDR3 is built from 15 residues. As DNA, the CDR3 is TGTGCCAGTAGTATACCGGGACTAGGAAAGAGAGAGCAGTACTTC. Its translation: CASSIPGLGKREQYF.

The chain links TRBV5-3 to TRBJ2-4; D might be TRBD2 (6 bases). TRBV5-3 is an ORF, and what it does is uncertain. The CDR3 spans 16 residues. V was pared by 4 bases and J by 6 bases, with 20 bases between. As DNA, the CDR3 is TGTGCCAGAAGCGGGGACTCCGGGACTTCAATAAACATTCAGTACTTC. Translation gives CARSGDSGTSINIQYF.